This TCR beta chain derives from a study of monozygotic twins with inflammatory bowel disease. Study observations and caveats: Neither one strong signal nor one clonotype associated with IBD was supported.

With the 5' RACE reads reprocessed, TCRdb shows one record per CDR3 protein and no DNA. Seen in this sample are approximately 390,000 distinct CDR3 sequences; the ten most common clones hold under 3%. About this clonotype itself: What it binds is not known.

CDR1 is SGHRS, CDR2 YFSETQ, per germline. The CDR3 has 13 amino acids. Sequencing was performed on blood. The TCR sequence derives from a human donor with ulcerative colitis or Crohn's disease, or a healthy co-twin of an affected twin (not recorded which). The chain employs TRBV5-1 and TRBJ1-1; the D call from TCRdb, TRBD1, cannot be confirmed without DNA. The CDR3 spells CASRLTGSTEAFF.